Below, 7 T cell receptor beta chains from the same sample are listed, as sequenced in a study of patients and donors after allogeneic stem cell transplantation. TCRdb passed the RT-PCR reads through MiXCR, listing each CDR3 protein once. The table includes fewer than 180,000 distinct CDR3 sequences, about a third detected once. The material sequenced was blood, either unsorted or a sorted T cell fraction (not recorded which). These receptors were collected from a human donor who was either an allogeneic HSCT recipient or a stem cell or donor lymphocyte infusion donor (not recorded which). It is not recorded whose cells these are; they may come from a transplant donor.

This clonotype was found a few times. CDR3 nucleotides: TGCGCCAGCAGCTTGGAGGGGACCGTGAACACTGAAGCTTTCTTT. Translation: CASSLEGTVNTEAFF. This chain links TRBV5-1 with TRBJ1-1, with a tentative D call TRBD1 (5 bases). Per germline, CDR1 SGHRS and CDR2 YFSETQ. The ends were cut back, 0 bases at V and 0 bases at J, with 9 bases in the middle. The CDR3 consists of 15 residues.

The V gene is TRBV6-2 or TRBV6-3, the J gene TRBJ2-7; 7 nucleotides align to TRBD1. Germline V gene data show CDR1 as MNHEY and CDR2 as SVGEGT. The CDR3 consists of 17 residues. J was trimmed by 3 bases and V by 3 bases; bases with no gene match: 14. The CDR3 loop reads CASSYLQGKVNNYEQYF. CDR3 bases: TGTGCCAGCAGTTATTTACAGGGGAAGGTCAACAACTACGAGCAGTACTTC.

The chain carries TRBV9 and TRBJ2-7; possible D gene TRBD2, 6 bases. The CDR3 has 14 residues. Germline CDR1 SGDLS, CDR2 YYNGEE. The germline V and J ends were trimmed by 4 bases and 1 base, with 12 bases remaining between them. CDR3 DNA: TGTGCCAGCAGCCCCACCGGGAGTTCCTACGAGCAGTACTTC. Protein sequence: CASSPTGSSYEQYF.

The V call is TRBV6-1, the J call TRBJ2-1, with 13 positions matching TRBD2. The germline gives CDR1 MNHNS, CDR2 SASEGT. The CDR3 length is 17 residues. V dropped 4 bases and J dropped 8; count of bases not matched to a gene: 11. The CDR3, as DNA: TGTGCCAGCAGTGGTAAGACTAGCGGGGGGTTTACGCATGAGCAGTTCTTC. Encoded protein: CASSGKTSGGFTHEQFF.

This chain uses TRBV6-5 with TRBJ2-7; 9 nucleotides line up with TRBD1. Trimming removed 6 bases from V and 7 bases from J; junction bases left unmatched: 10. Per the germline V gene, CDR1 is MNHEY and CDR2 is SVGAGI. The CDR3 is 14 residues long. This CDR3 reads CASSKTGGAGEQYF. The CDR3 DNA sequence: TGTGCCAGCAGCAAAACAGGGGGCGCGGGGGAGCAGTACTTC.

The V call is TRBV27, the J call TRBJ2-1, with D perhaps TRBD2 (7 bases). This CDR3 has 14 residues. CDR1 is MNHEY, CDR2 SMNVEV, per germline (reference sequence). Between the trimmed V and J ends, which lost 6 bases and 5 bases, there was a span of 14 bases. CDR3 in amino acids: CASSRGAKDNEQFF. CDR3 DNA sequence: TGTGCCAGCAGCCGGGGGGCTAAAGACAATGAGCAGTTCTTC.

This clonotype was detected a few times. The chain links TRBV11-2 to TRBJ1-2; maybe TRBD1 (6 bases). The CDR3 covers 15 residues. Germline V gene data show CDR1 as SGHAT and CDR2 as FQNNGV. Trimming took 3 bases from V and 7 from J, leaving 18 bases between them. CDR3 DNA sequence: TGTGCCAGCAGCTTCTCGGGGGCCGGGAGGAGTGGCTACACCTTC. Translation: CASSFSGAGRSGYTF.